This T cell receptor beta chain came from a study of circulating CD8 cells and anti-PD-1 response in melanoma. Study conclusions and caveats: Some patients were treatment-naive; others were previously treated.

The QIAseq Immune Repertoire TCR panel built the libraries from roughly 16 ng of total RNA. One entry per CDR3 protein, called by TCRdb with MiXCR from the reads. The top ten clones hold roughly 64% of a sample with roughly 360 distinct CDR3 sequences, 9% to 15% of them seen once. This clonotype came up a few times. Its antigen remains unidentified. This CDR3 contains 12 residues. Germline loops: CDR1 SNHLY, CDR2 FYNNEI. V was clipped by 7 bases and J by 2 bases, with 9 bases between them. From live CD3+CD8+TCRalphabeta+ cells, four PD-1 and/or TIGIT subsets were sorted. The sequencing here drew on CD8+ T cells from PBMCs, taken at baseline or after one month of anti-PD-1 therapy (not recorded which). This clonotype was sampled from a human donor with melanoma. The chain recombines TRBV2 with TRBJ2-7; weak D call: TRBD2 (5 bases). This CDR3 reads CASKGVAYEQYF. CDR3 nucleotide sequence: TGTGCCAGCAAGGGAGTCGCCTACGAGCAGTACTTC.